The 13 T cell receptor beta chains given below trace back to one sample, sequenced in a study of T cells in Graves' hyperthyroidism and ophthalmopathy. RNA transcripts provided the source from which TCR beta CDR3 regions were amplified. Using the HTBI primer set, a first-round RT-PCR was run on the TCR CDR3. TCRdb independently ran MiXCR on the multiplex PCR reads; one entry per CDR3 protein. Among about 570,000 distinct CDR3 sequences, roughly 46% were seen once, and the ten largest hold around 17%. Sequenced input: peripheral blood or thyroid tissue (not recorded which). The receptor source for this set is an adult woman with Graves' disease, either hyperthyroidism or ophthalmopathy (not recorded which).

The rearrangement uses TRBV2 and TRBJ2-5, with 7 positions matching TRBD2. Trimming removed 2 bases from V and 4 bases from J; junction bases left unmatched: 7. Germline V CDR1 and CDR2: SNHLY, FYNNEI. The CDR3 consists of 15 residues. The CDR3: CASSEQPAGRETQYF. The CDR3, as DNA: TGTGCCAGCAGTGAACAGCCAGCGGGGAGAGAGACCCAGTACTTC.

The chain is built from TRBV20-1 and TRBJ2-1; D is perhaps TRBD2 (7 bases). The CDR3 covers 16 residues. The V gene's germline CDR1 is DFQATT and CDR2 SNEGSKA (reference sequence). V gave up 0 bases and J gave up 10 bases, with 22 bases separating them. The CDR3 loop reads CSARDPGGGAAQEQFF. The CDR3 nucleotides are TGCAGTGCTAGAGATCCGGGTGGGGGGGCGGCCCAAGAGCAGTTCTTC.

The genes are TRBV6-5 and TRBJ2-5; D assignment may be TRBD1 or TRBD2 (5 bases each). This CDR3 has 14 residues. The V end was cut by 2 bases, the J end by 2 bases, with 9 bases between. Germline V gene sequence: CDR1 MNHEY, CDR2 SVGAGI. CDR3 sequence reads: CASSYPGRQETQYF. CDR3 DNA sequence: TGTGCCAGCAGTTACCCGGGACGGCAAGAGACCCAGTACTTC.

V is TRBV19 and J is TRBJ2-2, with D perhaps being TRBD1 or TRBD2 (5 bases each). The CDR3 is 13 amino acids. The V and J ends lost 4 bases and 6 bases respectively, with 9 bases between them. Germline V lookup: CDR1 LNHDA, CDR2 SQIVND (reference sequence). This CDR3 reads CASSRGYAGELFF. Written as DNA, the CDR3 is TGTGCCAGTAGTAGGGGGTACGCCGGGGAGCTGTTTTTT.

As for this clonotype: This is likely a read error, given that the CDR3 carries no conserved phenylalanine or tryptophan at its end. Here the CDR3 DNA reads TGTGCCAGCAGTGAAGGAGAGGTGACTGAAGCTTTCCTC. Its protein product is CASSEGEVTEAFL. The rearrangement uses TRBV2 and TRBJ1-1; D call uncertain. In germline, CDR1 is SNHLY, CDR2 FYNNEI. This CDR3 contains 13 residues. V shed 1 base and J shed 5 bases, with 8 bases lying between them.

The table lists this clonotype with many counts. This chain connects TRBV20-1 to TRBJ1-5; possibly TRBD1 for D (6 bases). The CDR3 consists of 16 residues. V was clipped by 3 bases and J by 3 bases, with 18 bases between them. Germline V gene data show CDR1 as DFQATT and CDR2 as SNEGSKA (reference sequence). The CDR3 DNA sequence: TGCAGTGCTAGTAGGCAGGGGAGTGGGACCAATCAGCCCCAGCATTTT. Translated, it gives CSASRQGSGTNQPQHF.

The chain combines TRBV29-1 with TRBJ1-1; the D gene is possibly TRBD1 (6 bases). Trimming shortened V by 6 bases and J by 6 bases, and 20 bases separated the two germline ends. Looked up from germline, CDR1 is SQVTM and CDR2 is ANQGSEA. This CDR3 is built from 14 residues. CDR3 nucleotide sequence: TGCAGCGTCCTAGCCCGACAGGCAGGCGCTGAAGCTTTCTTT. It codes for CSVLARQAGAEAFF.

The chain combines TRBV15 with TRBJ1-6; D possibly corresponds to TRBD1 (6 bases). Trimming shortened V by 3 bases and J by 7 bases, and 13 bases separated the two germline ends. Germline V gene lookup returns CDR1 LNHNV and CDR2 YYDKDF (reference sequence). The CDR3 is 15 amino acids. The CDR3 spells CATSRRGGANSPLHF. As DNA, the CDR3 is TGTGCCACCAGCAGGAGGGGGGGGGCCAATTCACCCCTCCACTTT.

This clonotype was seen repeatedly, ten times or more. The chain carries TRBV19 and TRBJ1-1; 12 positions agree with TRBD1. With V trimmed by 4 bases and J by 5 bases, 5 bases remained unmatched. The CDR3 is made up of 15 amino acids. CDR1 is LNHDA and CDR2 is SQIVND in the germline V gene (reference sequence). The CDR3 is CASSKSGQGATEAFF. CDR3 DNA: TGTGCCAGTAGTAAATCGGGACAGGGGGCGACTGAAGCTTTCTTT.

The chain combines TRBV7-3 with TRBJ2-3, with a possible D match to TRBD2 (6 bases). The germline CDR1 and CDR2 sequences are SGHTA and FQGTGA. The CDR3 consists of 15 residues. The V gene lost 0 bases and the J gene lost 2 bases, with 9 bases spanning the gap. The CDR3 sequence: CASSLTSGYTDTQYF. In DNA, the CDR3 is TGTGCCAGCAGCTTAACTAGCGGTTACACAGATACGCAGTATTTT.

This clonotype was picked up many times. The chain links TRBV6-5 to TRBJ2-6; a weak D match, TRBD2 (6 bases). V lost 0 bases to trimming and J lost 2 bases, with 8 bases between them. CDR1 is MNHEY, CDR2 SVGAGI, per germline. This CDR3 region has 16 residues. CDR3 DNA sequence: TGTGCCAGCAGTTACTCGACTAGAGCTGGGGCCAACGTCCTGACTTTC. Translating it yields CASSYSTRAGANVLTF.

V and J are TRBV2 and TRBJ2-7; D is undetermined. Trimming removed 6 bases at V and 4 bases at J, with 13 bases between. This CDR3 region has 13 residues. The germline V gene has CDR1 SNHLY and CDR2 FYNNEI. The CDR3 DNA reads TGTGCCAGCAGCCCATCACAAGAATACGAGCAGTACTTC. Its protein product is CASSPSQEYEQYF. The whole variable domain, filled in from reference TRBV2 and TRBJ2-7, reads EPEVTQTPSHQVTQMGQEVILRCVPISNHLYFYWYRQILGQKVEFLVSFYNNEISEKSEIFDDQFSVERPDGSNFTLKIRSTKLEDSAMYFCASSPSQEYEQYFGPGTRLTVT.

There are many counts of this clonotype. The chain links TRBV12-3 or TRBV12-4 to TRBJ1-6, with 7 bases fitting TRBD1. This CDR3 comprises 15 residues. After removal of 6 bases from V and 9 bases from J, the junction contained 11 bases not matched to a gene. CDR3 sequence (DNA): TGTGCCAGCAGGCGTGGACAGGATGAAATTTCACCCCTCCACTTT. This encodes CASRRGQDEISPLHF.